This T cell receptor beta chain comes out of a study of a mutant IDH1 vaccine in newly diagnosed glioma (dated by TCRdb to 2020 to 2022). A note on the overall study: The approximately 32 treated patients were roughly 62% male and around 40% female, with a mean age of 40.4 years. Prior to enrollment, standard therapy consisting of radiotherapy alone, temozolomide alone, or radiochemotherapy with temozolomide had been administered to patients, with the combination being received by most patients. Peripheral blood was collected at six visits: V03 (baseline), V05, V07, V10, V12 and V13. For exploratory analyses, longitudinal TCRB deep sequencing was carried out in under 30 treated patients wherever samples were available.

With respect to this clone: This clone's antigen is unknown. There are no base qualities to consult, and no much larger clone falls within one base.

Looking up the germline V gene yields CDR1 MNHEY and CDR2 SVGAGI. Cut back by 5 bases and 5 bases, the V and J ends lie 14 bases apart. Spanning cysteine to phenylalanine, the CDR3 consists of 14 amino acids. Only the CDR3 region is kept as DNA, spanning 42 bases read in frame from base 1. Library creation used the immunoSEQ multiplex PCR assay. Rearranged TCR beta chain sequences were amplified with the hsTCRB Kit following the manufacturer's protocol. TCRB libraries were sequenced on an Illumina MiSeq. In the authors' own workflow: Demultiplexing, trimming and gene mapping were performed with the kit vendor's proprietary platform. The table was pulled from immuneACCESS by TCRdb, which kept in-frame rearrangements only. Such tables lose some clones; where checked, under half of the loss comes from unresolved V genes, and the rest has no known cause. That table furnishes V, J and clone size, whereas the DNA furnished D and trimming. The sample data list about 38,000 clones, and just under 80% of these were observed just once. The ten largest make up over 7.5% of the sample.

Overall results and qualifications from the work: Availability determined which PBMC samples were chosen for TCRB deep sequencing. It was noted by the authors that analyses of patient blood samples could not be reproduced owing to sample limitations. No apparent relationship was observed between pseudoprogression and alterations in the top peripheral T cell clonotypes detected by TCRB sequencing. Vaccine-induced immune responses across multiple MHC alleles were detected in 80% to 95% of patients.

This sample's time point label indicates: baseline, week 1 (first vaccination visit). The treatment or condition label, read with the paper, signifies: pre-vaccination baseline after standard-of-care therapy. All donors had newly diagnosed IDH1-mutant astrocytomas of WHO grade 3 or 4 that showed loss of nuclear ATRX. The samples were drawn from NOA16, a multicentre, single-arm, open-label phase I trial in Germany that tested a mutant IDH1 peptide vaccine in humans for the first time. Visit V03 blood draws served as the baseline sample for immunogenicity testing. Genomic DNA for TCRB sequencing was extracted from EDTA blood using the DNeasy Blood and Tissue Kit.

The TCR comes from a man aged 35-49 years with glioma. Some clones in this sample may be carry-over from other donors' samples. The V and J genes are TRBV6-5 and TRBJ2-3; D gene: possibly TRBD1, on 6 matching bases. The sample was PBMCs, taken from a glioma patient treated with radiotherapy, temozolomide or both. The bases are TGTGCCAGCAGTATCCGGGCGACAGGAGATACGCAGTATTTT. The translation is CASSIRATGDTQYF.